Below are 18 T cell receptor beta chains sequenced from a single sample in a study of blood T cell repertoires in COVID-19. Sequenced by immunoSEQ multiplex PCR; TCRdb stores in-frame clones only, minus some. The data hold about 200,000 clones, with 80% to 85% observed a single time. The specimen sequenced was peripheral blood. These receptors all come from a man aged 40-50 years with acute or convalescent COVID-19.

This clone was observed once. The chain employs TRBV6-5 and TRBJ1-4, with 7 bases that match TRBD1. Unmatched junction bases numbered 6, after V lost 8 bases and J lost 3 bases. Germline V gives CDR1 MNHEY, CDR2 SVGAGI. The CDR3 has 14 amino acids. The CDR3 DNA sequence: TGTGCCAGCGGACCAGGGGGGTCTAATGAAAAACTGTTTTTT. Translating it yields CASGPGGSNEKLFF.

The chain is built from TRBV19 and TRBJ1-1, with a weak D call TRBD1 (6 bases). CDR1 LNHDA and CDR2 SQIVND come from the germline V gene (reference sequence). Trimming stripped 6 bases from V and 5 bases from J, with 25 bases between. This CDR3 comprises 17 residues. The CDR3 region is CASSLSQGQRGKTEAFF. CDR3 nucleotide sequence: TGTGCCAGTAGCCTCTCGCAGGGCCAAAGGGGGAAGACTGAAGCTTTCTTT.

The chain carries TRBV5-1 and TRBJ1-1, with D possibly being TRBD1 (5 bases). CDR3 length: 15 residues. Per the germline V gene, CDR1 is SGHRS and CDR2 is YFSETQ. V shed 0 bases and J shed 1 base, with 10 bases lying between them. CDR3 protein: CASSLDQGTNTEAFF. CDR3 coding DNA: TGCGCCAGCAGCTTGGATCAGGGAACGAACACTGAAGCTTTCTTT.

V gene TRBV18 combines with J gene TRBJ2-2, with a weak D call TRBD1 (5 bases). V lost 5 bases, J lost 0 bases, and 19 bases lay in between. The CDR3 loop spans 18 amino acids. Germline lookup yields CDR1 KGHSH and CDR2 LQKENI. The CDR3 region has the DNA TGTGCCAGCTCATTCCGAGGTATCGTAGGGGCGAACACCGGGGAGCTGTTTTTT. Encoded protein: CASSFRGIVGANTGELFF.

The J gene is TRBJ2-2, the V gene TRBV5-1; 8 bases align to TRBD2. This CDR3 is 17 amino acids long. Trimming removed 4 bases from V and 1 base from J; junction bases left unmatched: 9. CDR1 and CDR2 from the germline V gene are SGHRS and YFSETQ. The CDR3 bases are TGCGCCAGCAGCCGTACCGGGACTAGGGGGAACACCGGGGAGCTGTTTTTT. It yields the protein CASSRTGTRGNTGELFF.

The chain employs TRBV29-1 and TRBJ2-1; 9 bases match TRBD2. The germline CDR1 and CDR2 sequences are SQVTM and ANQGSEA. This CDR3 spans 15 amino acids. Trimming at V came to 7 bases and at J to 7 bases, leaving 14 bases not matched to a gene. The CDR3 loop reads CSAHTPSGTRNEQFF. The CDR3 nucleotides are TGCAGCGCCCATACTCCTAGCGGGACACGGAATGAGCAGTTCTTC.

The rearrangement uses TRBV5-5 and TRBJ1-5; D is uncertain. This CDR3 spans 13 amino acids. Trimming took 2 bases from V and 4 from J, leaving 7 bases between them. Looked up from germline, CDR1 is SGHKS and CDR2 is YYEKEE (reference sequence). The CDR3 sequence is CASSFDINQPQHF. CDR3 nucleotides: TGTGCCAGCAGCTTCGACATAAATCAGCCCCAGCATTTT. Full variable domain (remainder filled in from reference TRBV5-5 and TRBJ1-5): DAGVTQSPTHLIKTRGQQVTLRCSPISGHKSVSWYQQVLGQGPQFIFQYYEKEERGRGNFPDRFSARQFPNYSSELNVNALLLGDSALYLCASSFDINQPQHFGDGTRLSIL.

The genes are TRBV7-9 and TRBJ2-4; TRBD2 matches at 9 bases. Looked up from germline, CDR1 is SEHNR and CDR2 is FQNEAQ (reference sequence). V gave up 3 bases and J gave up 0 bases; unmatched junction bases: 12. The CDR3 has 19 amino acids. The CDR3 DNA reads as TGTGCCAGCAGCTTCCCACCGGGTAGCGGGGGTCTAGCCAAAAACATTCAGTACTTC. This encodes CASSFPPGSGGLAKNIQYF.

The chain uses TRBV7-9 and TRBJ1-4, with 9 bases lining up with TRBD1. The V and J ends lost 7 bases and 6 bases, in that order; junction bases with no gene match: 3. Germline loops: CDR1 SEHNR, CDR2 FQNEAQ (reference sequence). The CDR3 extends over 13 amino acids. CDR3 in amino acids: CASTGQGDEKLFF. In nucleotides, the CDR3 is TGTGCCAGCACGGGACAGGGTGATGAAAAACTGTTTTTT. The full variable domain, completed using reference TRBV7-9 and TRBJ1-4, is DTGVSQNPRHKITKRGQNVTFRCDPISEHNRLYWYRQTLGQGPEFLTYFQNEAQLEKSRLLSDRFSAERPKGSFSTLEIQRTEQGDSAMYLCASTGQGDEKLFFGSGTQLSVL.

This chain uses TRBV7-2 with TRBJ1-2; 7 bases are a match to TRBD1. This CDR3 is 13 amino acids long. The germline V gene encodes CDR1 SGHTA and CDR2 FQGNSA. V gave up 4 bases and J gave up 4 bases; unmatched junction bases: 3. The CDR3 sequence is CASSSTGSYGYTF. The CDR3 DNA reads as TGTGCCAGCAGCTCGACAGGGAGCTATGGCTACACCTTC.

This clone was seen once. The chain combines TRBV4-2 with TRBJ1-1; D gene unclear. The CDR3 contains 15 residues. CDR1 is LGHNA and CDR2 is YNFKEQ in the germline V gene. Trimming shortened V by 1 base and J by 4 bases, and 13 bases separated the two germline ends. The CDR3 nucleotides are TGTGCCAGCAGCCAAGCGGGAGAAGGGAGCACTGAAGCTTTCTTT. Encoded protein: CASSQAGEGSTEAFF.

This chain uses TRBV5-4 with TRBJ1-2, with 7 bases identical to TRBD1. The length of the CDR3 is 15 residues. V trimming: 6 bases; J trimming: 4 bases; junction bases outside the gene matches: 12. The germline V gene encodes CDR1 SGHNT and CDR2 YYREEE (reference sequence). Here the CDR3 reads CASTIKQGPSYGYTF. In DNA, the CDR3 is TGTGCCAGCACCATTAAACAGGGGCCCTCCTATGGCTACACCTTC.

The rearrangement joins TRBV4-3 to TRBJ1-5, with D hard to call. Trimming took off 0 bases at V and 6 bases at J, with 6 bases between the two ends. Per germline, CDR1 LGHNA and CDR2 YSLEER. The CDR3 is made up of 13 amino acids. This CDR3 reads CASSQEGGQPQHF. The CDR3 DNA sequence: TGCGCCAGCAGCCAAGAGGGAGGTCAGCCCCAGCATTTT.

The chain is built from TRBV19 and TRBJ1-1; 10 nucleotides agree with TRBD1. CDR1 LNHDA and CDR2 SQIVND come from the germline V gene (reference sequence). The trim removed 6 bases at V and 5 bases at J, leaving 6 bases unmatched. This CDR3 has 14 amino acids. In DNA, the CDR3 is TGTGCCAGTAGCCGGGACAGGGGAGGTACTGAAGCTTTCTTT. Translation gives CASSRDRGGTEAFF.

V usage is TRBV5-8 and J usage is TRBJ2-2, with a weak D call TRBD2 (5 bases). Trimming took 0 bases from V and 1 from J, leaving 10 bases between them. CDR1 is SGHTS and CDR2 is YDEGEE in the germline V gene. This CDR3 has 16 residues. The chain's CDR3 is CASSLVRGLNTGELFF. The CDR3 nucleotides are TGTGCCAGCAGCTTGGTTCGAGGGTTGAACACCGGGGAGCTGTTTTTT.

This chain links TRBV7-8 with TRBJ1-5; 8 bases are shared with TRBD1. Trimming at V came to 5 bases and at J to 7 bases, leaving 16 bases not matched to a gene. Per germline, CDR1 SGHVS and CDR2 FQNEAQ. The CDR3 spans 17 residues. The CDR3 DNA follows: TGTGCCAGCAGCAAGGCGGCAGGGGGCGCATTCCCACAGCCCCAGCATTTT. It specifies CASSKAAGGAFPQPQHF.

The J gene is TRBJ1-5, the V gene TRBV7-8, with 12 bases identical to TRBD1. In germline, CDR1 is SGHVS, CDR2 FQNEAQ. The CDR3 runs to 13 residues. Losses at the gene ends were 8 bases for V and 6 bases for J; bases not matched to a gene: 2. The CDR3 region has the DNA TGTGCCAGCGGGACAGGGGGCTCTCAGCCCCAGCATTTT. This codes for CASGTGGSQPQHF.

The V and J genes are TRBV5-4 and TRBJ1-1; D is uncertain. V was clipped by 0 bases and J by 4 bases, with 4 bases between them. Germline CDR1 reads SGHNT; CDR2 reads YYREEE (reference sequence). This CDR3 contains 12 residues. The DNA for the CDR3 is TGTGCCAGCAGCTTGGCGAGCACTGAAGCTTTCTTT. This sequence encodes CASSLASTEAFF.